This passage covers 16 T cell receptor beta chains from one sample sequenced in a study of T cell responses to AZD1222 COVID-19 vaccine. The assay was immunoSEQ multiplex PCR, and TCRdb's table has in-frame clones only and misses some. This table holds 110,000 or so clones, under 95% found once. The sample was peripheral blood, taken on day 0 of AZD1222 vaccination. These receptors came from an adult in good health.

This chain joins TRBV27 and TRBJ1-2; 9 bases align to TRBD1. The ends lost 2 bases at V and 3 bases at J; junction bases unmatched: 16. The CDR3 runs 19 residues. Germline V gives CDR1 MNHEY, CDR2 SMNVEV (reference sequence). For the CDR3, the DNA is TGTGCCAGCAGTTTAGGAGGGGGTCCCGGGACAGGGACTGACTATGGCTACACCTTC. This encodes CASSLGGGPGTGTDYGYTF.

The rearrangement links TRBV19 to TRBJ1-6; D is unclear. CDR1 LNHDA and CDR2 SQIVND come from the germline V gene (reference sequence). V lost 1 base and J lost 7, with 11 bases in between. This CDR3 has 15 amino acids. CDR3 residues: CASSIVHGDNSPLHF. CDR3 coding DNA: TGTGCCAGTAGTATAGTCCACGGTGACAATTCACCCCTCCACTTT. The full variable domain, in which reference TRBV19 and TRBJ1-6 provide the parts outside the CDR3, is DGGITQSPKYLFRKEGQNVTLSCEQNLNHDAMYWYRQDPGQGLRLIYYSQIVNDFQKGDIAEGYSVSREKKESFPLTVTSAQKNPTAFYLCASSIVHGDNSPLHFGNGTRLTVT.

As to this clone: Other DNA sequences within the sample encode an identical CDR3. The rearrangement links TRBV5-1 to TRBJ1-2; 7 bases are a match to TRBD1. J was trimmed by 2 bases and V by 3 bases; bases with no gene match: 1. CDR3 size: 13 residues. The germline gives CDR1 SGHRS, CDR2 YFSETQ. The CDR3 DNA follows: TGCGCCAGCAGCTCGACAGGGAACTATGGCTACACCTTC. Its translation: CASSSTGNYGYTF.

J is TRBJ1-1 and V is TRBV28, with D tentatively TRBD1 (6 bases). The CDR3 runs to 15 residues. Trimming took 2 bases from V and 6 from J, leaving 16 bases between them. Looked up from germline, CDR1 is MDHEN and CDR2 is SYDVKM. The CDR3 DNA reads as TGTGCCAGCAGTTTACGTGGGTACGGGGGCTCTGAAGCTTTCTTT. Protein sequence: CASSLRGYGGSEAFF.

The chain couples TRBV15 to TRBJ1-5; D might be TRBD1 (5 bases). Germline CDR1 reads LNHNV; CDR2 reads YYDKDF (reference sequence). V dropped 5 bases and J dropped 5 bases, with 13 bases sitting between them. CDR3 length equals 14 residues. The DNA for the CDR3 is TGTGCCACCAGCCCCTCGTGGGGCGATCAGCCCCAGCATTTT. Its translation: CATSPSWGDQPQHF. Looking up the rest from reference TRBV15 and TRBJ1-5 gives the full variable domain: DAMVIQNPRYQVTQFGKPVTLSCSQTLNHNVMYWYQQKSSQAPKLLFHYYDKDFNNEADTPDNFQSRRPNTSFCFLDIRSPGLGDTAMYLCATSPSWGDQPQHFGDGTRLSIL.

The V and J genes are TRBV4-1 and TRBJ1-6; D may be TRBD1 (5 bases). The ends were cut back, 0 bases at V and 8 bases at J, with 11 bases in the middle. Germline V gene sequence: CDR1 MGHRA, CDR2 YSYEKL. The CDR3 contains 15 residues. This chain's CDR3 is CASSQEAGRDSPLHF. The CDR3 DNA sequence: TGCGCCAGCAGCCAAGAGGCCGGCAGGGATTCACCCCTCCACTTT.

This rearrangement joins TRBV29-1 to TRBJ2-7, with TRBD1 matching over 7 bases. J was trimmed by 1 base and V by 4 bases; bases with no gene match: 1. CDR1 is SQVTM and CDR2 is ANQGSEA in the germline V gene. This CDR3 spans 12 amino acids. This CDR3 reads CSVVTGSYEQYF. The CDR3, as DNA: TGCAGCGTTGTGACAGGGTCCTACGAGCAGTACTTC.

This clone came up once. The chain carries TRBV5-1 and TRBJ2-1; D not certain. CDR1 is SGHRS, CDR2 YFSETQ, per germline. V was shortened by 3 bases and J by 5 bases, with 6 bases between the two germline ends. The CDR3 has 12 amino acids. As DNA, the CDR3 is TGCGCCAGCAGCTACCGGGACAATGAGCAGTTCTTC. It is translated as CASSYRDNEQFF.

V and J are TRBV5-6 and TRBJ2-1; D tentatively reads TRBD1 or TRBD2 (5 bases each). The CDR3 length is 14 residues. Germline CDR1 reads SGHDT; CDR2 reads YYEEEE. The V and J ends lost 4 bases and 4 bases respectively, with 12 bases between them. CDR3: CASSPGARYNEQFF. The CDR3 bases are TGTGCCAGCAGCCCCGGGGCCCGATACAATGAGCAGTTCTTC.

The chain combines TRBV6-5 with TRBJ2-7; 12 bases agree with TRBD1. The CDR3 extends over 15 amino acids. Germline CDR1 and CDR2: MNHEY and SVGAGI. Germline trimming cut 2 bases from V and 2 bases from J; bases unmatched to any gene: 1. DNA of the CDR3: TGTGCCAGCAGTTACGGGACAGGGGGCGCCTACGAGCAGTACTTC. This codes for CASSYGTGGAYEQYF.

The V gene is TRBV7-3, the J gene TRBJ2-2, with 8 bases fitting TRBD1. The ends lost 2 bases at V and 3 bases at J; junction bases unmatched: 2. The CDR3 runs 15 residues. Germline V gene lookup returns CDR1 SGHTA and CDR2 FQGTGA. Written as DNA, the CDR3 is TGTGCCAGCAGCTTAGCGGGACAGGACACCGGGGAGCTGTTTTTT. Encoded protein: CASSLAGQDTGELFF.

V gene TRBV5-6 combines with J gene TRBJ2-2, with unresolved D. V dropped 1 base and J dropped 1 base, with 8 bases sitting between them. The V gene's germline CDR1 is SGHDT and CDR2 YYEEEE. The CDR3 is 15 residues long. CDR3 DNA: TGTGCCAGCAGCTTGCGTCAGATGAACACCGGGGAGCTGTTTTTT. Translation: CASSLRQMNTGELFF.

The rearrangement joins TRBV30 to TRBJ2-7; perhaps TRBD2 as D (5 bases). V dropped 2 bases and J dropped 3 bases, with 17 bases sitting between them. In germline, CDR1 is GTSNPN, CDR2 SVGIG (reference sequence). CDR3 length: 15 residues. The CDR3 DNA follows: TGTGCCTGGAGTTACGGGGAAGGGAGTGACTACGAGCAGTACTTC. It yields the protein CAWSYGEGSDYEQYF. Drawing the rest from reference TRBV30 and TRBJ2-7, the complete variable domain is SQTIHQWPATLVQPVGSPLSLECTVEGTSNPNLYWYRQAAGRGLQLLFYSVGIGQISSEVPQNLSASRPQDRQFILSSKKLLLSDSGFYLCAWSYGEGSDYEQYFGPGTRLTVT.

This clone was counted a few times. The CDR3 loop reads CASSPRTGGLNYGYTF. In DNA form, the CDR3 reads TGTGCCAGCAGCCCAAGGACGGGGGGATTAAACTATGGCTACACCTTC. The chain uses TRBV7-3 and TRBJ1-2, with D possibly being TRBD1 (5 bases). Germline V gene data show CDR1 as SGHTA and CDR2 as FQGTGA. The V gene lost 5 bases and the J gene lost 2 bases, with 18 bases spanning the gap. The CDR3 runs 16 residues.

The chain is built from TRBV3-1 (or the pseudogene TRBV3-2) and TRBJ1-2, with 9 bases matching TRBD1. CDR1 and CDR2 (germline): LGHDT, YNNKEL (reference sequence). J was trimmed by 8 bases and V by 6 bases; bases with no gene match: 7. The CDR3 totals 13 residues. The CDR3 loop is CASRVQGAHGYTF. The CDR3, as DNA: TGTGCCAGCAGGGTACAGGGGGCTCACGGCTACACCTTC.

The chain carries TRBV7-3 and TRBJ2-3; TRBD2 might be the D (6 bases). Germline V gene data show CDR1 as SGHTA and CDR2 as FQGTGA. Trimming removed 4 bases at V and 4 bases at J, with 12 bases between. The CDR3 extends over 14 amino acids. The CDR3, as DNA: TGTGCCAGCAGCTCAGGCGGGGCCCCAGATACGCAGTATTTT. It encodes CASSSGGAPDTQYF.